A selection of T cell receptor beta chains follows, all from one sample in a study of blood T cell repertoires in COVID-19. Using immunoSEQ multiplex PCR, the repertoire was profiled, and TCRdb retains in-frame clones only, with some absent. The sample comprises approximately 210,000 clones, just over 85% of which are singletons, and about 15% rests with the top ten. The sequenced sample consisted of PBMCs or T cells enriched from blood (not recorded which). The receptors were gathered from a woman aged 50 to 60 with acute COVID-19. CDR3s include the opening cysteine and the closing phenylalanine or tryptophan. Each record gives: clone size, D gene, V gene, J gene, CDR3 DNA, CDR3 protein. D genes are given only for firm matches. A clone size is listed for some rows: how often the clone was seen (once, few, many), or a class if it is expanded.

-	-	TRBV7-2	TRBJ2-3	TGTGCCAGCAGCTTAGCGATTGGCAGGGGAAGCACAGATACGCAGTATTTT	CASSLAIGRGSTDTQYF
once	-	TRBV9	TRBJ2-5	TGTGCCAGCAGCGTAGGTCCTAGCGCTCAGGGGGCCCAGTACTTC	CASSVGPSAQGAQYF
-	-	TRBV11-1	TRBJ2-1	TGTGCCAGCAGCTTAAGGGGCGGTTTCGATGAGCAGTTCTTC	CASSLRGGFDEQFF
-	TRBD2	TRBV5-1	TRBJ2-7	TGCGCCAGCAGCTTCCTCGTAGCGGGCCTCTACGAGCAGTACTTC	CASSFLVAGLYEQYF
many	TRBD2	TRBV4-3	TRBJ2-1	TGCGCCAGCAGCCAAGCGGGACTAGCAGATTACAATGAGCAGTTCTTC	CASSQAGLADYNEQFF
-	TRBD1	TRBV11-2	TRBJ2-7	TGTGCCAGCAGCTGGGGACAGGCCTACGAGCAGTACTTC	CASSWGQAYEQYF
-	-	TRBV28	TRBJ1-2	TGTGCCAGCAGTTTACAGGGGAGATATGGCTACACCTTC	CASSLQGRYGYTF
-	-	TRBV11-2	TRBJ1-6	TGTGCCAGCAGCTTAGTGGGGGGAACCGATTCACCCCTCCACTTT	CASSLVGGTDSPLHF
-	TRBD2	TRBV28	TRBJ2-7	TGTGCCAGCAGTTGGGCTAGCGGGAGGGCCCACGAGCAGTACTTC	CASSWASGRAHEQYF
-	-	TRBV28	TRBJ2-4	TGTGCCAGCAGTTTAATGCTAGCTGATCTAGCCAAAAACATTCAGTACTTC	CASSLMLADLAKNIQYF
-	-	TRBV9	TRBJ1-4	TGTGCCAGCAGCGAACACGCTGGTAATGAAAAACTGTTTTTT	CASSEHAGNEKLFF
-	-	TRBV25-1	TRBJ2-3	TGTGCCAGCAGTGCACAGGGCACAGATACGCAGTATTTT	CASSAQGTDTQYF
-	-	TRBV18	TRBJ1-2	TGTGCCAGCTCACCAGAGGGACTCGGCTACACCTTC	CASSPEGLGYTF
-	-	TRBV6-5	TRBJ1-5	TGTGCCAGCAGACGGGACTCCGATCAGCCCCAGCATTTT	CASRRDSDQPQHF
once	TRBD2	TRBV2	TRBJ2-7	TGTGCCAGCAGGACGGGACTACCGCCCTACGAGCAGTACTTC	CASRTGLPPYEQYF
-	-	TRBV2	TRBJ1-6	TGTGCCAGCAGCCGGGAAATTTGGAATTCACCCCTCCACTTT	CASSREIWNSPLHF
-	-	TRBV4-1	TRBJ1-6	TGCGCCAGCAGCCAGGAGGGTTGGGGACCCCTCCACTTT	CASSQEGWGPLHF
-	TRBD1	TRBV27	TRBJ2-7	TGTGCCAGCAGCTCACTAACGGACAGGTACGAGCAGTACTTC	CASSSLTDRYEQYF
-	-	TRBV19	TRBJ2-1	TGTGCCAGTAGTACTAGCAGCTCCTACAATGAGCAGTTCTTC	CASSTSSSYNEQFF
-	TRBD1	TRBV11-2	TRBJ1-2	TGTGCCAGCAGCTTGCGGACAGGGAACTATGGCTACACCTTC	CASSLRTGNYGYTF
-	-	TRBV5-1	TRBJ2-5	TGCGCCAGCAGCTTGGTAGGCGGAGGGGAGACCCAGTACTTC	CASSLVGGGETQYF
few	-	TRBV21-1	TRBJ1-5	TGTGCCAGTAAACCGCTGCGTTCGCCCCAGCATTTT	CASKPLRSPQHF
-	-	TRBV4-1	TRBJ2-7	TGCGCCAGCAGCCAGGGTACAGGGACCTACGAGCAGTACTTC	CASSQGTGTYEQYF
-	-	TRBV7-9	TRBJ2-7	TGTGCCAGCAGCCGGGGGACAGACTCCTACGAGCAGTACTTC	CASSRGTDSYEQYF
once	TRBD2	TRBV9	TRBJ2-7	TGTGCCAGCAGCGAGCGGGGTCTAGGTTACGAGCAGTACTTC	CASSERGLGYEQYF
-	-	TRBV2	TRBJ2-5	TGTGCCAGCATGGGAGCCAGAGCACAAGAGACCCAGTACTTC	CASMGARAQETQYF
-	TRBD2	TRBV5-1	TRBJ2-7	TGCGCCAGCAGCTGGACTAGCGCTTACGAGCAGTACTTC	CASSWTSAYEQYF
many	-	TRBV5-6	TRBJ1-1	TGTGCCAGCAGATATATCCAGGGGAACACTGAAGCTTTCTTT	CASRYIQGNTEAFF
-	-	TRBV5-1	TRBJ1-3	TGCGCCAGCAGCTTGGCCCCCCTAGAGGGAAACACCATATATTTT	CASSLAPLEGNTIYF
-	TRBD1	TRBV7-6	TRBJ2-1	TGTGCCAGCAGCCCCGAGGCCGGACAGGCCTCCTACAATGAGCAGTTCTTC	CASSPEAGQASYNEQFF
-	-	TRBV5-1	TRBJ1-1	TGCGCCAGCAGCTTGCCGGGGATCCGGGCTGAAGCTTTCTTT	CASSLPGIRAEAFF
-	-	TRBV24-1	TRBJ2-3	TGTGCCACCAGTGATCGACACGCCACAGATACGCAGTATTTT	CATSDRHATDTQYF
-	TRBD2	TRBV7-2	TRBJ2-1	TGTGCCAGCAGACCAGCGGGAGGATCCAATGAGCAGTTCTTC	CASRPAGGSNEQFF
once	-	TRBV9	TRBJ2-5	TGTGCCAGCAGCGTAGATAGGGGGGGAGGAGAGACCCAGTACTTC	CASSVDRGGGETQYF
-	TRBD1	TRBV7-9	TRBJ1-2	TGTGCCAGCAGCTTAGAGGGGACAGTCTATGGCTACACCTTC	CASSLEGTVYGYTF
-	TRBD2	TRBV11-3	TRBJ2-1	TGTGCCAGCAGCTCGGGGACTAGCGGGTATGAGGGCTCCTACAATGAGCAGTTCTTC	CASSSGTSGYEGSYNEQFF
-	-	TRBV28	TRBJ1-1	TGTGCCAGCAGCCCGGGACACCTGAACACTGAAGCTTTCTTT	CASSPGHLNTEAFF
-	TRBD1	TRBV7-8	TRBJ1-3	TGTGCCAGCAGCCCAAGCTTCCTAGGACAGGAAACTGGAAACACCATATATTTT	CASSPSFLGQETGNTIYF
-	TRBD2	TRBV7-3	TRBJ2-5	TGTGCCAGCAGCGTGGGACTAGCGGGAACGGAGACCCAGTACTTC	CASSVGLAGTETQYF